The clone carrying this TCR beta chain was seen more than once but under ten times. TCRdb re-analyzed the PCR reads using MiXCR. The sample records approximately 25,000 clones, roughly a quarter being singletons. This record belongs to a study of metastatic and nonmetastatic thyroid tumors. Each patient went into thyroid surgery without having received any treatment. The V end lost 8 bases, the J end lost 4 bases, and 19 bases lay between the germline ends. The CDR3 runs 15 residues. V and J are TRBV12-3 or TRBV12-4 and TRBJ2-3; D not resolved. The source is a male donor with papillary thyroid cancer or a benign thyroid nodule (not recorded which). Some clones in this sample may be carry-over from other donors' samples. The sequenced sample consisted of blood. The CDR3 here is CASRRSQLESDTQYF. The DNA of the CDR3 is TGTGCCAGCCGGCGGTCCCAGCTGGAGTCAGATACGCAGTATTTT.